A single sample is the source of the 23 T cell receptor beta chains below, sequenced in a study of shared clonotypes between healthy human individuals. Here immunoSEQ multiplex PCR was the method, and the copy in TCRdb shows in-frame clones only, minus some. The sample shows millions of clones, roughly 94% of them seen only once. Sequenced material: naive CD4+ T cells sorted from blood. Subset: CD45RA+ positively selected. These receptors all stem from a man aged 18-30 years in good health.

The rearrangement joins TRBV9 to TRBJ1-1, with D possibly being TRBD1 (6 bases). CDR1 and CDR2 (germline): SGDLS, YYNGEE. The CDR3 runs 15 residues. V was pared by 4 bases and J by 5 bases, with 18 bases between. The CDR3: CASSPHSDSRTEAFF. The CDR3 DNA sequence: TGTGCCAGCAGCCCCCACTCGGACAGTCGAACTGAAGCTTTCTTT.

This chain uses TRBV11-2 with TRBJ1-2; D gene ambiguous. Trimming took 0 bases from V and 6 from J, leaving 11 bases between them. This CDR3 region has 14 residues. Germline V gene sequence: CDR1 SGHAT, CDR2 FQNNGV. The CDR3 region is CASSLDGHGDGYTF. The CDR3 coding sequence is TGTGCCAGCAGCTTAGATGGTCACGGGGATGGCTACACCTTC.

This CDR3 is CASSLKPSERVSSYNSPLHF. DNA of the CDR3: TGTGCCAGCAGCTTAAAGCCCTCGGAACGGGTCAGCTCCTATAATTCACCCCTCCACTTT. The chain has TRBV7-3 and TRBJ1-6, with D unclear. In germline, CDR1 is SGHTA, CDR2 FQGTGA. Between the trimmed V and J ends, which lost 1 base and 0 bases, there was a span of 19 bases. This CDR3 is 20 amino acids long.

The chain carries TRBV28 and TRBJ2-7, with a weak D call TRBD1 (5 bases). Trimming left V 3 bases short and J 3 bases short, with 12 bases between. The CDR3 is 14 amino acids. Germline V gene data show CDR1 as MDHEN and CDR2 as SYDVKM. In DNA form, the CDR3 reads TGTGCCAGCAGTTTTCGGGTCAGGGTCTACGAGCAGTACTTC. As protein: CASSFRVRVYEQYF.

The J gene is TRBJ2-1, the V gene TRBV11-2, with TRBD2 matching over 13 bases. V was pared by 6 bases and J by 5 bases, with 4 bases of the junction left unmatched. The CDR3 consists of 15 residues. CDR1 is SGHAT, CDR2 FQNNGV, per germline. The CDR3 nucleotides read TGTGCCAGCAGGACTAGCGGGAGGATACACAATGAGCAGTTCTTC. It codes for CASRTSGRIHNEQFF. Variable domain in full (rest from reference TRBV11-2 and TRBJ2-1): EAGVAQSPRYKIIEKRQSVAFWCNPISGHATLYWYQQILGQGPKLLIQFQNNGVVDDSQLPKDRFSAERLKGVDSTLKIQPAKLEDSAVYLCASRTSGRIHNEQFFGPGTRLTVL.

In this sample, this clone turned up once. The genes are TRBV4-1 and TRBJ2-4, with TRBD2 as a possible D gene (6 bases). From germline, CDR1 is MGHRA and CDR2 YSYEKL. Trimming removed 2 bases from V and 0 bases from J, with 14 bases in between. There are 17 residues in the CDR3. CDR3 region: CASSQTPSVQAKNIQYF. The CDR3 bases are TGCGCCAGCAGCCAAACTCCTAGCGTCCAAGCCAAAAACATTCAGTACTTC.

The J gene is TRBJ2-3, the V gene TRBV5-1; D is ambiguous. The CDR3 runs 15 residues. Between the trimmed V and J ends, which lost 1 base and 1 base, there was a span of 10 bases. Germline V gene data show CDR1 as SGHRS and CDR2 as YFSETQ. In DNA, the CDR3 is TGCGCCAGCAGCTTGCTGGGCCTGGGCACAGATACGCAGTATTTT. Translating gives CASSLLGLGTDTQYF.

A remark on this clone: Other DNA sequences within the sample encode an identical CDR3. The chain joins TRBV5-1 to TRBJ2-7; weak D call: TRBD1 (5 bases). This CDR3 is built from 12 residues. Germline-derived CDR1 and CDR2 are SGHRS and YFSETQ. V lost 5 bases to trimming and J lost 3 bases, with 9 bases between them. The CDR3 DNA is TGCGCCAGCAGTCCCGACAGCTACGAGCAGTACTTC. This sequence encodes CASSPDSYEQYF.

This chain connects TRBV19 to TRBJ1-1; D is ambiguous. CDR1 is LNHDA, CDR2 SQIVND, per germline (reference sequence). V lost 10 bases and J lost 4, with 16 bases in between. This CDR3 has 13 residues. CDR3 sequence: CATSDVGSTEAFF. In DNA form, the CDR3 reads TGTGCCACCTCGGATGTGGGTAGCACTGAAGCTTTCTTT. Full variable domain (missing parts from reference TRBV19 and TRBJ1-1): DGGITQSPKYLFRKEGQNVTLSCEQNLNHDAMYWYRQDPGQGLRLIYYSQIVNDFQKGDIAEGYSVSREKKESFPLTVTSAQKNPTAFYLCATSDVGSTEAFFGQGTRLTVV.

CDR3 coding DNA: TGTGCCAGTAGTACCGCCGGGACAGGGTACACAGATACGCAGTATTTT. Amino acids: CASSTAGTGYTDTQYF. The chain employs TRBV19 and TRBJ2-3, with 9 positions matching TRBD1. This CDR3 is built from 16 residues. CDR1 LNHDA and CDR2 SQIVND come from the germline V gene (reference sequence). V trimming: 4 bases; J trimming: 2 bases; junction bases outside the gene matches: 7. The full variable domain, in which reference TRBV19 and TRBJ2-3 provide the parts outside the CDR3, is DGGITQSPKYLFRKEGQNVTLSCEQNLNHDAMYWYRQDPGQGLRLIYYSQIVNDFQKGDIAEGYSVSREKKESFPLTVTSAQKNPTAFYLCASSTAGTGYTDTQYFGPGTRLTVL.

The chain recombines TRBV5-1 with TRBJ2-5, with D perhaps matching TRBD2 (6 bases). The CDR3 runs 14 residues. Deletions cut 3 bases from V and 4 bases from J, with 13 bases between. The germline V gene has CDR1 SGHRS and CDR2 YFSETQ. CDR3 residues: CASSSGLEVETQYF. CDR3 coding DNA: TGCGCCAGCAGCTCGGGACTCGAGGTAGAGACCCAGTACTTC.

The chain is built from TRBV18 and TRBJ2-2; D is unclear. Trimming pared 4 bases from V and 2 bases from J, leaving 11 bases between. The CDR3 has 15 amino acids. The germline CDR1 and CDR2 sequences are KGHSH and LQKENI. CDR3 DNA sequence: TGTGCCAGCTCACTGGGCCACGGCAACACCGGGGAGCTGTTTTTT. It specifies CASSLGHGNTGELFF.

This rearrangement joins TRBV10-3 to TRBJ2-7, with 12 bases identical to TRBD1. The CDR3 sequence is 13 residues long. V gave up 6 bases and J gave up 5 bases; unmatched junction bases: 2. The germline V gene encodes CDR1 ENHRY and CDR2 SYGVKD. The chain's CDR3 is CAIRGTGGHEQYF. CDR3 DNA sequence: TGTGCCATCAGGGGGACAGGGGGCCACGAGCAGTACTTC.

The rearrangement links TRBV11-2 to TRBJ2-3, with D unresolved. Trimming stripped 1 base from V and 4 bases from J, with 3 bases between. The CDR3 loop spans 12 amino acids. Germline CDR1 reads SGHAT; CDR2 reads FQNNGV. The DNA of the CDR3 is TGTGCCAGCAGCTTAGCCCCAGATACGCAGTATTTT. This sequence encodes CASSLAPDTQYF.

The chain combines TRBV7-2 with TRBJ2-4; 8 nucleotides agree with TRBD1. The CDR3 consists of 15 residues. Germline assignment: CDR1 SGHTA and CDR2 FQGNSA. V lost 3 bases, J lost 3 bases, and 4 bases stayed unmatched. The CDR3 is CASSFPDRVKNIQYF. For the CDR3, the DNA is TGTGCCAGCAGCTTCCCGGACAGGGTCAAAAACATTCAGTACTTC.

The chain is built from TRBV9 and TRBJ2-7; D is unresolved. This CDR3 comprises 14 residues. Trimming stripped 4 bases from V and 1 base from J, with 12 bases between. CDR1 and CDR2 (germline): SGDLS, YYNGEE. The CDR3 protein is CASSLNQASYEQYF. The CDR3 nucleotides read TGTGCCAGCAGCCTTAATCAGGCTTCCTACGAGCAGTACTTC.

The rearrangement links TRBV18 to TRBJ2-1, with 7 bases that match TRBD2. Unmatched junction bases numbered 5, after V lost 2 bases and J lost 7 bases. Germline CDR1 reads KGHSH; CDR2 reads LQKENI. The CDR3 is 14 residues long. Here the CDR3 reads CASSPTGGSNEQFF. The CDR3 DNA follows: TGTGCCAGCTCACCAACCGGGGGGAGTAATGAGCAGTTCTTC.

The V gene is TRBV4-1, the J gene TRBJ2-7; 9 bases map to TRBD1. The junction had 10 bases not matched to a gene; V was cut back by 4 bases and J by 6 bases. The CDR3 totals 15 residues. Germline V gene sequence: CDR1 MGHRA, CDR2 YSYEKL. The CDR3 loop reads CASSPGQGGIPEQYF. As DNA, the CDR3 is TGCGCCAGCAGCCCGGGACAGGGCGGTATCCCCGAGCAGTACTTC.

The chain combines TRBV2 with TRBJ1-6, with 9 bases aligning to TRBD1. The CDR3 contains 14 residues. CDR1 and CDR2 from the germline V gene are SNHLY and FYNNEI. After removal of 6 bases from V and 10 bases from J, the junction contained 7 bases not matched to a gene. The CDR3 DNA is TGTGCCAGCAGACAAACAGGGGGCCTGTCACCCCTCCACTTT. Encoded protein: CASRQTGGLSPLHF.

Worth noting for this clone: This same CDR3 is encoded by further DNA sequences in the sample. For the CDR3, the DNA is TGTGCCAGCAGTTACCGGGGGACCTCTGGAAACACCATATATTTT. Its protein is CASSYRGTSGNTIYF. This chain links TRBV6-6 with TRBJ1-3, with a tentative D call TRBD1 (5 bases). There are 15 residues in the CDR3. Trimming removed 2 bases at V and 0 bases at J, with 8 bases between. Looked up from germline, CDR1 is MNHNY and CDR2 is SVGAGI (reference sequence).

The J gene is TRBJ1-2, the V gene TRBV20-1; no firm D call. V was trimmed by 3 bases and J by 12 bases, leaving 14 bases between them. Germline loops: CDR1 DFQATT, CDR2 SNEGSKA (reference sequence). There are 11 residues in the CDR3. The CDR3 nucleotides are TGCAGTGCTAGTTCGGGAAGTCGGAACACCTTC. Translating gives CSASSGSRNTF.

The chain employs TRBV19 and TRBJ1-2, with 11 bases lining up with TRBD1. CDR1 is LNHDA and CDR2 is SQIVND in the germline V gene (reference sequence). This CDR3 has 15 residues. Unmatched junction bases numbered 4, after V lost 4 bases and J lost 3 bases. CDR3 bases: TGTGCCAGTAGTACCGGACAGGGGGCTGACTATGGCTACACCTTC. Its translation is CASSTGQGADYGYTF.

The chain carries TRBV18 and TRBJ1-2; D is unclear. From germline, CDR1 is KGHSH and CDR2 LQKENI. V was shortened by 3 bases and J by 4 bases, with 6 bases between the two germline ends. The CDR3 covers 12 residues. CDR3 DNA: TGTGCCAGCTCACCTTTGGGCTATGGCTACACCTTC. Protein: CASSPLGYGYTF. Filled out from reference TRBV18 and TRBJ1-2, the complete variable domain reads NAGVMQNPRHLVRRRGQEARLRCSPMKGHSHVYWYRQLPEEGLKFMVYLQKENIIDESGMPKERFSAEFPKEGPSILRIQQVVRGDSAAYFCASSPLGYGYTFGSGTRLTVV.